This record covers a single T cell receptor beta chain. Its antigen is not identified. The data were obtained in a study of cytomegalovirus exposure and HLA in healthy donors. Whole-study findings and limits: Among TCR sequences, most were rare, though some public TCRs appeared in many donors. The listing of 150 to 200 TCR beta chains classed them as cytomegalovirus-associated.

Germline CDR1 DFQATT, CDR2 SNEGSKA (reference sequence). The CDR3 runs 9 residues. The V end was cut by 7 bases, the J end by 6 bases, with 4 bases between. Method: immunoSEQ multiplex PCR; TCRdb's copy keeps in-frame clones and lacks some. This sample has some 190,000 clones, with 86% found just once. This clonotype was obtained from a woman aged 18-29 years in good health and CMV-seronegative. V is TRBV20-1 and J is TRBJ2-1; D call uncertain. The source material was PBMCs. CDR3 in amino acids: CSVVNEQFF. CDR3 nucleotide sequence: TGCAGTGTAGTCAATGAGCAGTTCTTC.